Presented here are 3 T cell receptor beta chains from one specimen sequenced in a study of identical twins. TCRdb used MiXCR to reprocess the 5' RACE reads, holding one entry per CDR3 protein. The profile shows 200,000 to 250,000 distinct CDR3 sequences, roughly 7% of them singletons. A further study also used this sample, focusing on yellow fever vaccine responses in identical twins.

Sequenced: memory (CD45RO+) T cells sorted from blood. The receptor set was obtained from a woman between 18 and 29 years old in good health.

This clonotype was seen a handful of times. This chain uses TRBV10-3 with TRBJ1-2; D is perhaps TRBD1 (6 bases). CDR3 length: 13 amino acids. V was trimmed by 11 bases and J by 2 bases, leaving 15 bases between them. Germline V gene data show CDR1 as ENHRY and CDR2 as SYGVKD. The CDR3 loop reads CAGSTGENYGYTF. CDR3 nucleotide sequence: TGTGCCGGGTCGACAGGCGAGAACTATGGCTACACCTTC.

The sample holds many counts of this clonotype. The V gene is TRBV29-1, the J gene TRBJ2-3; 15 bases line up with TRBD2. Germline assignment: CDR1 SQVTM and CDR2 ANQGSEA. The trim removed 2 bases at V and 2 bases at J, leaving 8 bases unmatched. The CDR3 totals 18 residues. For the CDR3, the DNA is TGCAGCGTTGAACGACTAGGGACTAGCGGGGGGATCACAGATACGCAGTATTTT. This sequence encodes CSVERLGTSGGITDTQYF.

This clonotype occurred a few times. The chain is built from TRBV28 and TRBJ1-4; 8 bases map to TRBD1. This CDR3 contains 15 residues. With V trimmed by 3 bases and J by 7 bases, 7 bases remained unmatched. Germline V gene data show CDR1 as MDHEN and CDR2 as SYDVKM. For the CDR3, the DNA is TGTGCCAGCAGTTTCTCTTGGACAGGGCGTGAAAAACTGTTTTTT. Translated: CASSFSWTGREKLFF.